This TCR beta chain was profiled in a study of CD8+ T cells in alopecia areata. Study overall: By percentage of affected scalp area, the severity of treated patients was scored.

Study outcomes and limitations: On tofacitinib, scalp clonality and expanded CD8+ clones among top 100 fell significantly. Just one nonresponder means the tie between baseline CD8+ expansion and response stays uncertain.

With 5 bases removed from V and 9 bases from J, the gap between germline ends came to 11 bases. The V gene's germline CDR1 is MNHEY and CDR2 SMNVEV (reference sequence). CDR3 length: 13 amino acids. cDNA reverse transcribed from extracted RNA served as the sequencing template. The protocol was immunoSEQ multiplex PCR, while the TCRdb copy is restricted to in-frame clones and leaves out a portion. The data show about 270,000 clones, roughly 63% seen once. The table lists this clone with many counts. Its antigen remains unknown. The treatment: oral pan-JAK inhibitor, 5-10 mg twice daily. Peripheral blood samples and lesional scalp punch biopsies were obtained from alopecia areata patients.

Sequences were derived from CD4+ T cells sorted from blood, sampled at approximately week 52, from a patient treated with tofacitinib. The sequence was collected from a human donor with alopecia areata. The chain is built from TRBV27 and TRBJ1-6; D is possibly TRBD1 (5 bases). The CDR3 DNA reads as TGTGCCAGCAGTCCCCGGGGGGGTTCACCCCTCCACTTT. Protein: CASSPRGGSPLHF.